The T cell receptor (beta chain) described here comes from a study of PD-L1 blockade in urothelial cancer. Study-level information: Patients took up atezolizumab at some point between 2014 and 2015 at 1,200 mg intravenously every 3 weeks. The number of prior chemotherapy regimens per patient was 0 to 3.

TCRdb's copy holds only in-frame clones and misses some; the assay was immunoSEQ multiplex PCR. The repertoire holds approximately 50,000 clones, approximately 79% seen once, with over 3% in the top ten. With 2 bases removed from V and 8 bases from J, the gap between germline ends came to 6 bases. CDR3 length: 11 residues. CDR1 is SEHNR, CDR2 FQNEAQ, per germline (reference sequence). Time point reported: pretreatment peripheral blood. Patients' cancers were locally advanced or metastatic urothelial carcinomas. A total of 1 to 8 samples per patient were collected pretreatment and on-treatment. The chain has TRBV7-9 and TRBJ1-2, with D perhaps matching TRBD1 (6 bases). The material sequenced was PBMCs, taken around atezolizumab (anti-PD-L1) treatment. The TCR originated in a man aged 70 or older with urothelial cancer. The CDR3 loop reads CASSLRGGYTF. DNA for the CDR3: TGTGCCAGCAGCTTAAGGGGGGGCTACACCTTC.